This T cell receptor beta chain derives from a study of blood T cell repertoires in COVID-19. Looking at the study overall: Some COVID-19 samples were acute and others convalescent; all came from the United States, Italy and Spain. PBMCs, B-cell-depleted T cells, or T cells provided the cDNA or gDNA that made up the material.

Germline CDR1 is SGDLS and CDR2 is YYNGEE. Trimming cost V 3 bases and J 0 bases; bases outside gene matches: 16. The CDR3 totals 21 residues. This clone was found once. Original analysis: Reference gene primer amplification gave estimated nucleated cell counts. Profiling relied on immunoSEQ multiplex PCR, and the TCRdb table lists in-frame clones only, not all of them. V and J calls and clone size are copied from that table; D and trimming were computed from the DNA. The repertoire holds about 330,000 clones, with 80% to 90% as singletons. The gene calls are TRBV9 and TRBJ2-6, with TRBD1 identical over 9 bases. The sequencing input was peripheral blood. The receptor was isolated from a man between 18 and 29 years old who had recovered from COVID-19. The CDR3 region has the DNA TGTGCCAGCAGCGCGGGACAGGGCTACAAGTGGCGTCCCTCTGGGGCCAACGTCCTGACTTTC. This codes for CASSAGQGYKWRPSGANVLTF.